These 16 T cell receptor beta chains were all obtained from the same sample, sequenced in a study of shared clonotypes between healthy human individuals. Profiled with immunoSEQ multiplex PCR; TCRdb holds only in-frame clones, not every one. The sample records roughly 1,500,000 clones, 98% being singletons. The sequenced sample consisted of naive CD4+ T cells sorted from blood. The subset here: CD45RA+ positively selected. The source is a young man in good health.

The rearrangement links TRBV5-5 to TRBJ2-7; no reliable D call. Germline V gene sequence: CDR1 SGHKS, CDR2 YYEKEE (reference sequence). Between the trimmed V and J ends, which lost 4 bases and 2 bases, there was a span of 13 bases. There are 14 residues in the CDR3. This chain's CDR3 is CASSATGLPYEQYF. As DNA, the CDR3 is TGTGCCAGCAGCGCCACCGGGCTACCCTACGAGCAGTACTTC.

The rearrangement joins TRBV6-5 to TRBJ1-4, with D possibly being TRBD1 (5 bases). V was cut by 8 bases and J by 5 bases, with 15 bases left in between. Germline CDR1 is MNHEY and CDR2 is SVGAGI. CDR3 length equals 14 residues. CDR3 bases: TGTGCCAGCGGACCATGGGGGGGGAATGAAAAACTGTTTTTT. Amino acids: CASGPWGGNEKLFF.

The chain couples TRBV9 to TRBJ2-3, with D possibly TRBD2 on 6 matching bases. The CDR3 has 15 residues. V lost 1 base and J 4 bases, leaving 13 bases between the germline ends. CDR1 and CDR2 from the germline V gene are SGDLS and YYNGEE. For the CDR3, the DNA is TGTGCCAGCAGCGTACGCGGGGCCCCCCCAGATACGCAGTATTTT. Translating gives CASSVRGAPPDTQYF.

The count of this clone is one. The chain joins TRBV23-1 to TRBJ2-7; D not certain. TRBV23-1 counts as an open reading frame of uncertain function. The CDR3 extends over 16 amino acids. The germline V and J ends were trimmed by 2 bases and 2 bases, with 16 bases remaining between them. The DNA of the CDR3 is TGCGCCAGCAGTCAAAATGGCCTAAGCCAAGCCTACGAGCAGTACTTC. Translation: CASSQNGLSQAYEQYF.

The chain joins TRBV11-2 to TRBJ2-5, with D hard to call. The CDR3 extends over 12 amino acids. Germline V gene data show CDR1 as SGHAT and CDR2 as FQNNGV. Trimming pared 5 bases from V and 5 bases from J, leaving 9 bases between. This CDR3 is CASSVNVETQYF. The CDR3 DNA reads TGTGCCAGCAGCGTTAACGTGGAGACCCAGTACTTC. Full variable domain (remainder filled in from reference TRBV11-2 and TRBJ2-5): EAGVAQSPRYKIIEKRQSVAFWCNPISGHATLYWYQQILGQGPKLLIQFQNNGVVDDSQLPKDRFSAERLKGVDSTLKIQPAKLEDSAVYLCASSVNVETQYFGPGTRLLVL.

The J gene is TRBJ2-3, the V gene TRBV7-9; perhaps D is TRBD1 or TRBD2 (5 bases each). The CDR3 runs 18 residues. Between the trimmed V and J ends, which lost 2 bases and 0 bases, there was a span of 18 bases. The germline V gene has CDR1 SEHNR and CDR2 FQNEAQ (reference sequence). CDR3 region: CASSLKGRRPTSTDTQYF. The DNA for the CDR3 is TGTGCCAGCAGCTTAAAGGGACGCCGTCCCACGAGCACAGATACGCAGTATTTT. The full variable domain, its missing parts supplied by reference TRBV7-9 and TRBJ2-3, is DTGVSQNPRHKITKRGQNVTFRCDPISEHNRLYWYRQTLGQGPEFLTYFQNEAQLEKSRLLSDRFSAERPKGSFSTLEIQRTEQGDSAMYLCASSLKGRRPTSTDTQYFGPGTRLTVL.

This clone is a singleton in its sample. V is TRBV7-9 and J is TRBJ2-1; either TRBD1 or TRBD2 may fit D (6 bases each). Germline V CDR1 and CDR2: SEHNR, FQNEAQ (reference sequence). V lost 7 bases and J lost 1, with 26 bases in between. The CDR3 covers 19 residues. For the CDR3, the DNA is TGTGCCAGCACCACAGGGAGGTGGGAAAAAGGCGGTTCCTACAATGAGCAGTTCTTC. Amino acids: CASTTGRWEKGGSYNEQFF.

The chain links TRBV19 to TRBJ2-7, with D possibly TRBD2 on 6 matching bases. CDR3 size: 15 residues. Trimming cost V 6 bases and J 3 bases, with 18 bases left between them. CDR1 and CDR2 from the germline V gene are LNHDA and SQIVND (reference sequence). CDR3 nucleotides: TGTGCCAGTAGCCAGACTAGTTCCGGGCTCTACGAGCAGTACTTC. Translating gives CASSQTSSGLYEQYF. The full variable domain, in which reference TRBV19 and TRBJ2-7 provide the parts outside the CDR3, is DGGITQSPKYLFRKEGQNVTLSCEQNLNHDAMYWYRQDPGQGLRLIYYSQIVNDFQKGDIAEGYSVSREKKESFPLTVTSAQKNPTAFYLCASSQTSSGLYEQYFGPGTRLTVT.

This chain joins TRBV18 and TRBJ2-6; 10 bases fit TRBD1. CDR3 size: 17 residues. Germline CDR1 and CDR2: KGHSH and LQKENI. J lost 2 bases, V lost 2 bases, and 3 bases had no gene match. The CDR3 DNA sequence: TGTGCCAGCTCACCAAGGGACAGGGGAACTGGGGCCAACGTCCTGACTTTC. As protein: CASSPRDRGTGANVLTF.

V and J are TRBV9 and TRBJ1-1, with D perhaps matching TRBD1 (5 bases). Trimming removed 1 base from V and 6 bases from J, with 10 bases in between. The CDR3 covers 13 residues. Germline V gives CDR1 SGDLS, CDR2 YYNGEE. DNA of the CDR3: TGTGCCAGCAGCGTACAGGGTTCGTCTGAAGCTTTCTTT. Translating gives CASSVQGSSEAFF.

The rearrangement links TRBV6-6 to TRBJ2-7, with 9 positions matching TRBD2. The germline CDR1 and CDR2 sequences are MNHNY and SVGAGI (reference sequence). Trimming removed 5 bases from V and 4 bases from J; junction bases left unmatched: 6. The CDR3 extends over 14 amino acids. CDR3 coding DNA: TGTGCCAGCAGTCTAGCGGGATCTCTGTACGAGCAGTACTTC. Amino acids: CASSLAGSLYEQYF.

This clone was seen a single time. The V gene is TRBV7-8, the J gene TRBJ2-2, with D possibly being TRBD1 or TRBD2 (5 bases each). The CDR3 consists of 16 residues. The germline gives CDR1 SGHVS, CDR2 FQNEAQ. Trimming pared 6 bases from V and 2 bases from J, leaving 16 bases between. CDR3 amino acids: CASRRQTTRNTGELFF. The CDR3 DNA reads as TGTGCCAGCAGACGACAGACTACAAGAAACACCGGGGAGCTGTTTTTT.

The V gene is TRBV6-6, the J gene TRBJ2-7, with D possibly being TRBD1 (5 bases). This CDR3 spans 14 amino acids. Germline CDR1 reads MNHNY; CDR2 reads SVGAGI (reference sequence). Trimming took 2 bases from V and 4 from J, leaving 12 bases between them. In nucleotides, the CDR3 is TGTGCCAGCAGTTACGGGGCCCAGGTTTACGAGCAGTACTTC. This gives the protein CASSYGAQVYEQYF.

The genes are TRBV7-9 and TRBJ2-2, with 10 bases aligning to TRBD2. V was clipped by 5 bases and J by 1 base; unmatched bases: 4. In germline, CDR1 is SEHNR, CDR2 FQNEAQ (reference sequence). CDR3 length: 16 amino acids. The CDR3 is CASSPQREGNTGELFF. In DNA, the CDR3 is TGTGCCAGCAGCCCTCAGCGGGAGGGGAACACCGGGGAGCTGTTTTTT.

As for this clone: In the same sample, other DNA sequences code for this CDR3. The chain uses TRBV5-1 and TRBJ2-3; D not resolved. Germline loops: CDR1 SGHRS, CDR2 YFSETQ. The ends were cut back, 0 bases at V and 4 bases at J, with 3 bases in the middle. CDR3 length: 12 residues. The CDR3 bases are TGCGCCAGCAGCTTGGAATCAGATACGCAGTATTTT. Residues: CASSLESDTQYF. The full variable domain, rest sourced from reference TRBV5-1 and TRBJ2-3, is KAGVTQTPRYLIKTRGQQVTLSCSPISGHRSVSWYQQTPGQGLQFLFEYFSETQRNKGNFPGRFSGRQFSNSRSEMNVSTLELGDSALYLCASSLESDTQYFGPGTRLTVL.

The V gene is TRBV7-7, the J gene TRBJ2-3; TRBD1 matches at 7 bases. CDR1 and CDR2 from the germline V gene are SSHAT and FNYEAQ (reference sequence). The CDR3 is made up of 13 amino acids. Losses at the gene ends were 5 bases for V and 5 bases for J; bases not matched to a gene: 4. The CDR3 is CASSPDREDTQYF. The DNA for the CDR3 is TGTGCCAGCAGCCCCGACAGGGAAGATACGCAGTATTTT.